The 10 T cell receptor beta chains below all came from one sample that was sequenced in a study of PD-1 blockade in classical Hodgkin lymphoma (dated by TCRdb to the early 2020s). The sample's time point label is to be understood as: cycle 4 day 1 (C4D1), after six to seven weeks of nivolumab. Every trial patient had relapsed after autologous stem cell transplantation, and cohorts A, B and C differed in prior brentuximab vedotin exposure. The method was the immunoSEQ multiplex PCR assay. The immuneACCESS repertoire file appears here via TCRdb, limited to in-frame rearrangements. These files lack a portion of the clones; in checked studies, under half of the deficit traces to unresolved V genes, and the cause of the others is not known. The table for this sample lists about 60,000 clones; 90% to 95% of them were counted only once. Together, the top ten hold around 8% of the sample. The source material was peripheral blood mononuclear cells (PBMCs), sampled before the fourth cycle of nivolumab. The receptor source for this set is a human donor with classical Hodgkin lymphoma.

The rearrangement uses TRBV5-1 and TRBJ1-3; D remains unclear. This CDR3 is built from 14 residues. Germline V gives CDR1 SGHRS, CDR2 YFSETQ. The ends were cut back, 0 bases at V and 3 bases at J, with 7 bases in the middle. CDR3 DNA: TGCGCCAGCAGCTTGGGGGGATTTGGAAACACCATATATTTT. Its translation: CASSLGGFGNTIYF.

This chain connects TRBV6-6 to TRBJ2-7, with D maybe TRBD2 (5 bases). CDR1 and CDR2 from the germline V gene are MNHNY and SVGAGI (reference sequence). V was clipped by 5 bases and J by 4 bases, with 21 bases between them. The CDR3 is made up of 16 amino acids. CDR3 protein: CASSNGVGWGSYEQYF. CDR3 DNA sequence: TGTGCCAGCAGTAACGGGGTGGGATGGGGATCGTACGAGCAGTACTTC.

V and J are TRBV5-6 and TRBJ2-7, with D possibly being TRBD2 (6 bases). The V end lost 3 bases, the J end lost 5 bases, and 15 bases lay between the germline ends. The CDR3 contains 14 residues. Germline values: CDR1 SGHDT, CDR2 YYEEEE. The CDR3 reads CASSSTGRGDEQYF. The CDR3 DNA follows: TGTGCCAGCAGCTCCACCGGGAGAGGAGACGAGCAGTACTTC.

This chain uses TRBV5-1 with TRBJ2-3; 9 nucleotides align to TRBD2. The germline gives CDR1 SGHRS, CDR2 YFSETQ. CDR3 length: 15 amino acids. Trimming took 4 bases from V and 4 from J; bases not matched to a gene: 7. The chain's CDR3 is CASSRAGGRADTQYF. In DNA, the CDR3 is TGCGCCAGCAGCCGGGCGGGGGGGCGTGCAGATACGCAGTATTTT.

The gene calls are TRBV14 and TRBJ1-5, with 9 bases that match TRBD1. The germline gives CDR1 SGHDN, CDR2 FVKESK. Trimming at V came to 4 bases and at J to 0 bases, leaving 7 bases not matched to a gene. The CDR3 contains 17 residues. CDR3 in DNA: TGTGCCAGCAGCCTTCCGGGACAGGGTTATAGCAATCAGCCCCAGCATTTT. Its protein is CASSLPGQGYSNQPQHF.

The rearrangement joins TRBV10-2 to TRBJ1-5; perhaps TRBD1 as D (5 bases). V was shortened by 4 bases and J by 7 bases, with 11 bases between the two germline ends. Germline CDR1 reads WSHSY; CDR2 reads SAAADI. The CDR3 spans 13 residues. The CDR3 nucleotides are TGCGCCAGCAGTGTGGGGGGAGGGCAGCCCCAGCATTTT. Protein: CASSVGGGQPQHF.

The J gene is TRBJ2-7, the V gene TRBV4-1, with a possible D match to TRBD2 (6 bases). The germline V gene has CDR1 MGHRA and CDR2 YSYEKL. V shed 4 bases and J shed 5 bases, with 18 bases lying between them. The CDR3 is 15 residues long. The CDR3 here is CASSPLMAGMNEQYF. The CDR3 bases are TGCGCCAGCAGCCCACTTATGGCGGGGATGAACGAGCAGTACTTC.

The chain couples TRBV7-8 to TRBJ2-7, with 7 positions matching TRBD1. CDR3 size: 13 residues. Trimming took 5 bases from V and 3 from J; bases not matched to a gene: 4. Germline V CDR1 and CDR2: SGHVS, FQNEAQ. DNA for the CDR3: TGTGCCAGCAGCCACAGGGGAAACTACGAGCAGTACTTC. It codes for CASSHRGNYEQYF.

V is TRBV5-1 and J is TRBJ2-1; no clear D. Germline CDR1 and CDR2: SGHRS and YFSETQ. V shed 6 bases and J shed 5 bases, with 12 bases lying between them. The CDR3 runs to 13 residues. For the CDR3, the DNA is TGCGCCAGCAATAATCCGGCGGACAATGAGCAGTTCTTC. It is translated as CASNNPADNEQFF.

The CDR3 sequence: CASSRTPDSYEQYF. Here the CDR3 DNA reads TGCGCCAGCAGTCGGACTCCCGACTCCTACGAGCAGTACTTC. V gene TRBV10-1 combines with J gene TRBJ2-7, with a tentative D call TRBD2 (5 bases). Trimming took off 5 bases at V and 0 bases at J, with 11 bases between the two ends. Germline V gene data show CDR1 as WNHNN and CDR2 as SYGVQD (reference sequence). There are 14 residues in the CDR3.